Below, one TCR beta chain is given with its context. A far larger clone is one base from this, pointing to a likely read error. Germline loops: CDR1 SGHTA, CDR2 FQGTGA. J was trimmed by 6 bases and V by 9 bases; bases with no gene match: 12. CDR3 length equals 15 residues. The data derive from a study of prognosis after radiotherapy for stage I lung cancer. Two rounds of multiplex PCR amplified TCR beta CDR3 from genomic DNA. First-round PCR amplification was performed with primers specific to each TRBV and TRBJ gene. Second-round PCR used universal primers. TCRdb analysed the multiplex PCR reads with MiXCR anew, one entry per CDR3 protein. The sample contains over 8,500 distinct CDR3 sequences, approximately 60% of which appear only once.

The starting material was PBMCs, obtained before or after stereotactic body radiation therapy (not recorded which). The origin of this receptor is a donor at least 50 years old with non-small cell lung cancer. This sequence joins TRBV7-3 and TRBJ2-1; 9 bases match TRBD1. Here the CDR3 DNA reads TGTGCCAGTAGTATAGAAGACAGGGGGACCAATGAGCAGTTCTTC. This sequence encodes CASSIEDRGTNEQFF. The full variable domain, its missing parts supplied by reference TRBV7-3 and TRBJ2-1, is GAGVSQTPSNKVTEKGKYVELRCDPISGHTALYWYRQSLGQGPEFLIYFQGTGAADDSGLPNDRFFAVRPEGSVSTLKIQRTERGDSAVYLCASSIEDRGTNEQFFGPGTRLTVL.